The sample holds one count of the clone carrying this T cell receptor beta chain. This sample was taken from a study of STAT5B mutations in CD4+ large granular lymphocyte leukemia. Germline-derived CDR1 and CDR2 are MNHEY and SMNVEV (reference sequence). This CDR3 comprises 13 residues. Trimming left V 3 bases short and J 3 bases short, with 8 bases between. Clones were read by immunoSEQ multiplex PCR, and TCRdb kept only the in-frame ones, dropping some. Of under 50,000 clones listed, about 86% are singletons. Sequencing was performed on CD4+ T cells from blood buffy coats. The sequence came from a human donor in good health. The V gene is TRBV27, the J gene TRBJ1-1; no clear D gene. In nucleotides, the CDR3 is TGTGCCAGCAGTTTGGGCGGGGACACTGAAGCTTTCTTT. Amino acids: CASSLGGDTEAFF.